Listed below are T cell receptor beta chains from one sample, sequenced in a study of post-analysis software for immune sequencing data. TCRdb redid the calling of the PCR reads with MiXCR, one entry per CDR3 protein. The profile shows 650,000 to 900,000 distinct CDR3 sequences, roughly 50% of them singletons. The sequencing sample was made of blood. These receptors all come from a girl aged 5-17 years with multiple sclerosis. Each CDR3 is given with its conserved first and last residue. Each record gives: V gene, J gene, D gene, clone size, CDR3 protein, CDR3 DNA. A D gene is named only where the DNA matches it firmly. Only part of the rows carry a size: once, few, many, or a class if the clone is expanded.

v_call: TRBV24-1
j_call: TRBJ2-6
d_call: .
clone_size: few
cdr3_aa: CATSDFGQSSGANVLTF
cdr3_nt: TGTGCCACCAGTGATTTTGGTCAAAGCTCTGGGGCCAACGTCCTGACTTTC

v_call: TRBV7-9
j_call: TRBJ2-7
d_call: .
clone_size: .
cdr3_aa: CATRESGYNEQYF
cdr3_nt: TGTGCCACCCGGGAGAGCGGCTACAATGAGCAGTACTTC

v_call: TRBV25-1
j_call: TRBJ1-1
d_call: TRBD1
clone_size: .
cdr3_aa: CASSEWAGGRTEAFF
cdr3_nt: TGTGCCAGCAGTGAATGGGCAGGGGGGCGTACTGAAGCTTTCTTT

v_call: TRBV12-3/TRBV12-4
j_call: TRBJ2-7
d_call: .
clone_size: few
cdr3_aa: CASSFVSVGGEQYF
cdr3_nt: TGTGCCAGCAGTTTTGTATCGGTAGGGGGCGAGCAGTACTTC

v_call: TRBV12-3/TRBV12-4
j_call: TRBJ2-1
d_call: .
clone_size: .
cdr3_aa: CASMVGPHEQFF
cdr3_nt: TGTGCCAGCATGGTGGGGCCCCACGAGCAGTTCTTC

v_call: TRBV12-3/TRBV12-4
j_call: TRBJ1-2
d_call: .
clone_size: few
cdr3_aa: CASSLNGPNGYTF
cdr3_nt: TGTGCCAGCAGTCTTAATGGACCCAATGGCTACACCTTC

v_call: TRBV4-3
j_call: TRBJ1-1
d_call: .
clone_size: few
cdr3_aa: CASSQDTGPGTEAFF
cdr3_nt: TGCGCCAGCAGCCAAGATACAGGCCCCGGCACTGAAGCTTTCTTT

v_call: TRBV7-2
j_call: TRBJ2-7
d_call: .
clone_size: few
cdr3_aa: CASSLADEQYF
cdr3_nt: TGTGCCAGCAGCCTCGCCGACGAGCAGTACTTC

v_call: TRBV19
j_call: TRBJ2-6
d_call: .
clone_size: .
cdr3_aa: CASSRYREPGGANVLTF
cdr3_nt: TGTGCCAGTAGTAGATACAGGGAGCCGGGAGGGGCCAACGTCCTGACTTTC

v_call: TRBV29-1
j_call: TRBJ2-7
d_call: .
clone_size: .
cdr3_aa: CSVEDTVSYEQYF
cdr3_nt: TGCAGCGTTGAAGATACGGTTTCCTACGAGCAGTACTTC

v_call: TRBV4-3
j_call: TRBJ2-2
d_call: .
clone_size: few
cdr3_aa: CASSQEGGAYTGELFF
cdr3_nt: TGCGCCAGCAGCCAAGAGGGGGGAGCGTACACCGGGGAGCTGTTTTTT